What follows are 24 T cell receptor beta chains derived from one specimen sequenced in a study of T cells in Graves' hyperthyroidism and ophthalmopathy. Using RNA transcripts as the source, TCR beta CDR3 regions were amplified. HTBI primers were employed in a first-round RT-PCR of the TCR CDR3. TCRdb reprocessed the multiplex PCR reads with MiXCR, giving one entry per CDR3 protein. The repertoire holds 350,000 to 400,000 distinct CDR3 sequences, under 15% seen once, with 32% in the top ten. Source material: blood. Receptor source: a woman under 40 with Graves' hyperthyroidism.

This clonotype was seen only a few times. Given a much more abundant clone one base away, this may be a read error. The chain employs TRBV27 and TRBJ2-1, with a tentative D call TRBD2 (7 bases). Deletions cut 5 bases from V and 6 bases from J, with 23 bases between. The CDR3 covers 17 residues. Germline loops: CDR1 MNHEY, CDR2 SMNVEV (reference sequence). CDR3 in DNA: TGTGCCAGCAGTCCAACACAGGGAGGGGGGCGGCCCAATGAGCAGTTCTTC. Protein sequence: CASSPTQGGGRPNEQFF.

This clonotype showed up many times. DNA for the CDR3: TGTGCCAGCAGCTTCAGGGTTAGCTCCTACAATGAGCAGTTCTTC. Protein product: CASSFRVSSYNEQFF. The chain employs TRBV7-2 and TRBJ2-1; weak D call: TRBD1 (5 bases). Trimming removed 3 bases at V and 0 bases at J, with 9 bases between. The CDR3 has 15 residues. The V gene's germline CDR1 is SGHTA and CDR2 FQGNSA.

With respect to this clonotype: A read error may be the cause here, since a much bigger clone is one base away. Here the CDR3 reads CASTLTDPRHGGYTF. CDR3 nucleotides: TGTGCCAGCACCCTGACAGACCCCCGCCACGGGGGCTACACCTTC. The V and J genes are TRBV12-3 or TRBV12-4 and TRBJ1-2; the D gene is possibly TRBD1 (5 bases). The ends were cut back, 7 bases at V and 8 bases at J, with 23 bases in the middle. This CDR3 comprises 15 residues.

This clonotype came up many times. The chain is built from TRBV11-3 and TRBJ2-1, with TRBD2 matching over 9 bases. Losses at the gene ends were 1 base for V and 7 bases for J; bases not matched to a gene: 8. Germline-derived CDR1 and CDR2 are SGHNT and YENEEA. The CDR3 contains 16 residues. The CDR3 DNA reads TGTGCCAGCAGCTTAGTCGGTAGCGGGAGTGGGAATGAGCAGTTCTTC. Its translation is CASSLVGSGSGNEQFF.

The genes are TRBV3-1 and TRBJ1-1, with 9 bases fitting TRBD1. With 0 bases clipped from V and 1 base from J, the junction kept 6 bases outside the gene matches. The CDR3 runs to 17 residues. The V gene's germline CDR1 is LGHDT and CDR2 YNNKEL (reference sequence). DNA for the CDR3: TGTGCCAGCAGCCAAGATCCCGGGACAGGGCGGAACACTGAAGCTTTCTTT. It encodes CASSQDPGTGRNTEAFF.

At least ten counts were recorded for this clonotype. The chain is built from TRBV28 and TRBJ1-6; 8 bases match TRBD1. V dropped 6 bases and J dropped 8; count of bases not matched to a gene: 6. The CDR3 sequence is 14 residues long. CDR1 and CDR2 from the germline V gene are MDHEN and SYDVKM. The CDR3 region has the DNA TGTGCCAGCAGAAGACAGGGGTTCGATTCACCCCTCCACTTT. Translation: CASRRQGFDSPLHF.

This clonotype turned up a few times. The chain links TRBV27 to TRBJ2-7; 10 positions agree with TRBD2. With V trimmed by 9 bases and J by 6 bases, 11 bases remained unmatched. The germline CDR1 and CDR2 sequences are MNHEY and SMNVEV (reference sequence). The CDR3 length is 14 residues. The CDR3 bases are TGTGCCAGTTGGAGTAGACTAGCGGGTTCCGAGCAGTACTTC. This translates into CASWSRLAGSEQYF.

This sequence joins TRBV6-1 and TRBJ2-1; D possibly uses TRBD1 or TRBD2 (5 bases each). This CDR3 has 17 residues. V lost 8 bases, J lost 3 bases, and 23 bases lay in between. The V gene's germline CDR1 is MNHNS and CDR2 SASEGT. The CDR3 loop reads CASGAREQVRIYNEQFF. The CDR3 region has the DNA TGTGCCAGCGGGGCCCGGGAACAGGTGCGGATCTACAATGAGCAGTTCTTC.

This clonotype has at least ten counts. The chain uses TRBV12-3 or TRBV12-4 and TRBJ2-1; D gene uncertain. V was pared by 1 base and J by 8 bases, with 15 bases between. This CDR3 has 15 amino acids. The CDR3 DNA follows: TGTGCCAGCAGTTTAGGTCCCGGTGGTGTCGATGAGCAGTTCTTC. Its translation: CASSLGPGGVDEQFF.

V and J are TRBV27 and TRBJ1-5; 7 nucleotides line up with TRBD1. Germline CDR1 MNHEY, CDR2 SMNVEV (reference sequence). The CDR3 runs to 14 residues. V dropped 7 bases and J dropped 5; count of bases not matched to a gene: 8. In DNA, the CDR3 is TGTGCCAGCAACCTACGACAGGGTTATCAGCCCCAGCATTTT. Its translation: CASNLRQGYQPQHF.

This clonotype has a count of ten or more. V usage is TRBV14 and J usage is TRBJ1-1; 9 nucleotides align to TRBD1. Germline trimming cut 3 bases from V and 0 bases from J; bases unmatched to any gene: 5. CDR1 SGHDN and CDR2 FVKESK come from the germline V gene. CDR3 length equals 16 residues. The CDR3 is CASSQYRGQMNTEAFF. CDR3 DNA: TGTGCCAGCAGCCAGTACAGGGGGCAGATGAACACTGAAGCTTTCTTT.

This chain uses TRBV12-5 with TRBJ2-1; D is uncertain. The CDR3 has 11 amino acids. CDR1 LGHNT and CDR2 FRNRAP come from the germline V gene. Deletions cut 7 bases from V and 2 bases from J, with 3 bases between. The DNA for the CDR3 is TGTGCTAGTGCTACCTACAATGAGCAGTTCTTC. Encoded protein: CASATYNEQFF.

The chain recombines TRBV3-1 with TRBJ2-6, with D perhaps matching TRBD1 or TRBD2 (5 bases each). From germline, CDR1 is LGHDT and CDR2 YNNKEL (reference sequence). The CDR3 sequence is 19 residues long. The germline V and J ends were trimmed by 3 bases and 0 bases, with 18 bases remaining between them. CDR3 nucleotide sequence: TGTGCCAGCAGCCACCTCCGGGACCGAGGGGTCTCTGGGGCCAACGTCCTGACTTTC. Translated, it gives CASSHLRDRGVSGANVLTF.

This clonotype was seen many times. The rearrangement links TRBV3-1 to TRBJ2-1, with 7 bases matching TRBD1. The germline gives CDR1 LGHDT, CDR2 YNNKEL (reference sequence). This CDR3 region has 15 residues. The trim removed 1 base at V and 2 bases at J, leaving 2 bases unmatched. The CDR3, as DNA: TGTGCCAGCAGCCAAGGTCAGGGGGCCTACAATGAGCAGTTCTTC. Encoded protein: CASSQGQGAYNEQFF.

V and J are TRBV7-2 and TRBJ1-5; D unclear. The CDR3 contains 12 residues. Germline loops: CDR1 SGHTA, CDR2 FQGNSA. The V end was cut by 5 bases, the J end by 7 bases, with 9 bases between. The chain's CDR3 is CASSPPEQPQHF. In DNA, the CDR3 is TGTGCCAGCAGCCCCCCCGAGCAGCCCCAGCATTTT. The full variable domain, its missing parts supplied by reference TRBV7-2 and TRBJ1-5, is GAGVSQSPSNKVTEKGKDVELRCDPISGHTALYWYRQSLGQGLEFLIYFQGNSAPDKSGLPSDRFSAERTGGSVSTLTIQRTQQEDSAVYLCASSPPEQPQHFGDGTRLSIL.

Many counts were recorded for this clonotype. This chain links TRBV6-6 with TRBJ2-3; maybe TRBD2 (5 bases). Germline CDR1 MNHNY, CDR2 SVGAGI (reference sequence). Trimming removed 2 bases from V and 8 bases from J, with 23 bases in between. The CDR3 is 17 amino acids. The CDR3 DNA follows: TGTGCCAGCAGTTACGGGTCAGAAGCGGCCGGTGCAGTTACGCAGTATTTT. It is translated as CASSYGSEAAGAVTQYF.

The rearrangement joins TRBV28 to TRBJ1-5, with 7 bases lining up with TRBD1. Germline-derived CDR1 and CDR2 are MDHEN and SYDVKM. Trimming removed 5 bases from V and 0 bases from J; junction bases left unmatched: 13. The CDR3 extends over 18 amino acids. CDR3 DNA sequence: TGTGCCAGCAGTCGGAGTAACAGGGGTTTTTATAGCAATCAGCCCCAGCATTTT. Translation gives CASSRSNRGFYSNQPQHF. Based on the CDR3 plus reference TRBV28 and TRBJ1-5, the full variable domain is DVKVTQSSRYLVKRTGEKVFLECVQDMDHENMFWYRQDPGLGLRLIYFSYDVKMKEKGDIPEGYSVSREKKERFSLILESASTNQTSMYLCASSRSNRGFYSNQPQHFGDGTRLSIL.

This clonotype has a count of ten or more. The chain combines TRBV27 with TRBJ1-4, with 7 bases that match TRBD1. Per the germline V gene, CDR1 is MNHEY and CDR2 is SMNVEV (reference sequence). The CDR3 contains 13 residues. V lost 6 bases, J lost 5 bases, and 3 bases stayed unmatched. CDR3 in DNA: TGTGCCAGCAGGACAGGGAGGAATGAAAAACTGTTTTTT. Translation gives CASRTGRNEKLFF.

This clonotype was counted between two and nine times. The CDR3 is CASSSLLVYGAYEQYF. CDR3 bases: TGTGCCAGCAGCTCACTACTAGTTTACGGGGCCTACGAGCAGTACTTC. The V gene is TRBV7-8, the J gene TRBJ2-7; tentatively, D is TRBD2 (5 bases). V shed 4 bases and J shed 2 bases, with 18 bases lying between them. This CDR3 is 16 amino acids long. Germline CDR1 SGHVS, CDR2 FQNEAQ.

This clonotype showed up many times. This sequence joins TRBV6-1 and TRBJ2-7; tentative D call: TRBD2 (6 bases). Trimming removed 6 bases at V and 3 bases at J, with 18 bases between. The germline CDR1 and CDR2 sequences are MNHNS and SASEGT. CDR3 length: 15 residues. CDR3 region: CASSRPGLLGYEQYF. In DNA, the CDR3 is TGTGCCAGCAGCCGCCCGGGACTTTTGGGCTACGAGCAGTACTTC.

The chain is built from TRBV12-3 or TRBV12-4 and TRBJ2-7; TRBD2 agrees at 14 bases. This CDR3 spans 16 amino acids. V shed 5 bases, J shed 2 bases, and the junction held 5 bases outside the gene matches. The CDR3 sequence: CASSRTSGRSTYEQYF. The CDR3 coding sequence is TGTGCCAGCAGTCGGACTAGCGGGAGGTCCACCTACGAGCAGTACTTC.

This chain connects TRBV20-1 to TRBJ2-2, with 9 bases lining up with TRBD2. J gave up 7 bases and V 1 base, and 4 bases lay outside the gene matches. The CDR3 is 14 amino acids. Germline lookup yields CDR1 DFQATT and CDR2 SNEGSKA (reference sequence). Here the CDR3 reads CSARASGKGGELFF. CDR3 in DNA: TGCAGTGCTAGAGCTAGCGGGAAGGGCGGGGAGCTGTTTTTT.

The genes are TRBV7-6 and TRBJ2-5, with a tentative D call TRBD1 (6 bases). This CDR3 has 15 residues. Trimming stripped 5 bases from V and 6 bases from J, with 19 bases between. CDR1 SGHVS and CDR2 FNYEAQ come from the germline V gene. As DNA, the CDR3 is TGTGCCAGCAGCCCACCGGGACAAAGGCGTCAGACCCAGTACTTC. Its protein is CASSPPGQRRQTQYF.

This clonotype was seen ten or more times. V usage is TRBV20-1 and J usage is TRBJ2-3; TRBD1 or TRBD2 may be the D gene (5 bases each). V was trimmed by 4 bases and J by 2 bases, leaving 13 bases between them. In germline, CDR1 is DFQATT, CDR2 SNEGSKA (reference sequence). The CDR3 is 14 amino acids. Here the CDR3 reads CSATERGTTDTQYF. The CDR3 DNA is TGCAGTGCTACGGAGAGGGGAACCACAGATACGCAGTATTTT.